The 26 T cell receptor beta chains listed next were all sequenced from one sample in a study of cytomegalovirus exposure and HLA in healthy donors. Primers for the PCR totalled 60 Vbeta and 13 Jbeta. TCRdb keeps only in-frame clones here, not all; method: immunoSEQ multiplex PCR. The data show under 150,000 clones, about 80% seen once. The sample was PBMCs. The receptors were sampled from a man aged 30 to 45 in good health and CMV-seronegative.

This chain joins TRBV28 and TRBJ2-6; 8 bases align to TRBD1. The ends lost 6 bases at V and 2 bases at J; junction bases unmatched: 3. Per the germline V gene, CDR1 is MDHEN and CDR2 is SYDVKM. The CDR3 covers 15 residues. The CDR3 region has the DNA TGTGCCAGCAGGATACAGGGGGCTGGGGCCAACGTCCTGACTTTC. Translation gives CASRIQGAGANVLTF.

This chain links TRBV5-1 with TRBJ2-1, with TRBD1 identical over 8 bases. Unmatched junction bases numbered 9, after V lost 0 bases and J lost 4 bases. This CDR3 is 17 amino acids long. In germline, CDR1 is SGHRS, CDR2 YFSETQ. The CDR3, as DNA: TGCGCCAGCAGCTTGGGTACCGGGACAGGAAATTACAATGAGCAGTTCTTC. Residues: CASSLGTGTGNYNEQFF.

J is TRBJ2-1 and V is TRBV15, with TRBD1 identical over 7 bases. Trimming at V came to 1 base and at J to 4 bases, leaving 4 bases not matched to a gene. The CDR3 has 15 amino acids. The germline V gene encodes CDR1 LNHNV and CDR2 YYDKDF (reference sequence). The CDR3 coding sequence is TGTGCCACCAGCAGAGGACAGGGCAAATACAATGAGCAGTTCTTC. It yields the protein CATSRGQGKYNEQFF.

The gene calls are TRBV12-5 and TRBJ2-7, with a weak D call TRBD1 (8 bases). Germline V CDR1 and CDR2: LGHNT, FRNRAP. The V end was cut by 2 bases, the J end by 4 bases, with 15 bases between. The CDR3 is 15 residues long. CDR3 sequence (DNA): TGTGCTAGTGGTTTGAGGCGGGGGACAGGATACGAGCAGTACTTC. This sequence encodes CASGLRRGTGYEQYF.

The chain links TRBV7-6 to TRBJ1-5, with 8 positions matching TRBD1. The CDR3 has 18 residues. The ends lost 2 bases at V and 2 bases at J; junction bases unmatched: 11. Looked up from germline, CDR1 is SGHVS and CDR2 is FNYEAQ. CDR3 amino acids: CASSLMGQVPGGNQPQHF. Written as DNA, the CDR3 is TGTGCCAGCAGCTTAATGGGACAGGTTCCAGGGGGCAATCAGCCCCAGCATTTT.

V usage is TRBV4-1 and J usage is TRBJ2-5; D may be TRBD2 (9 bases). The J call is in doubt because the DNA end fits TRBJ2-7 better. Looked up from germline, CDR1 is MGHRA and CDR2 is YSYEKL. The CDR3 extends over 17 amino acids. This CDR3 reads CASSQVTGVAGVSEQYF. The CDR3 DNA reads TGCGCCAGCAGCCAAGTGACAGGGGTAGCGGGAGTCAGCGAGCAGTACTTC.

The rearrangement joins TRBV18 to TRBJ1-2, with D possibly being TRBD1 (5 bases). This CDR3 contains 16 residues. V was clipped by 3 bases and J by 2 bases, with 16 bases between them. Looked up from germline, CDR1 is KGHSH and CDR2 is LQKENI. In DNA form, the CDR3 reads TGTGCCAGCTCACCTTCCAGGGTTGGGAACAACTATGGCTACACCTTC. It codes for CASSPSRVGNNYGYTF. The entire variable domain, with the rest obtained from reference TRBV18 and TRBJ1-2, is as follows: NAGVMQNPRHLVRRRGQEARLRCSPMKGHSHVYWYRQLPEEGLKFMVYLQKENIIDESGMPKERFSAEFPKEGPSILRIQQVVRGDSAAYFCASSPSRVGNNYGYTFGSGTRLTVV.

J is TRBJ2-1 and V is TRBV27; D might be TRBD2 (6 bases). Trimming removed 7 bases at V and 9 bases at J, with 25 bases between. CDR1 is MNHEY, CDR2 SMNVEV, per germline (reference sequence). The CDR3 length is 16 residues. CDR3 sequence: CASKSGSASAAGEQFF. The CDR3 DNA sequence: TGTGCCAGCAAGTCGGGGTCCGCATCCGCAGCGGGTGAGCAGTTCTTC.

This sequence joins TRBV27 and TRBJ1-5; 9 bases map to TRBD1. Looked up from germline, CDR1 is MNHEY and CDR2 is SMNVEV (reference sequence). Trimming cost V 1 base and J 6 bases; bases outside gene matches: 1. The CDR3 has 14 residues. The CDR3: CASSLWTGAQPQHF. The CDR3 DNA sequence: TGTGCCAGCAGTTTATGGACAGGGGCTCAGCCCCAGCATTTT.

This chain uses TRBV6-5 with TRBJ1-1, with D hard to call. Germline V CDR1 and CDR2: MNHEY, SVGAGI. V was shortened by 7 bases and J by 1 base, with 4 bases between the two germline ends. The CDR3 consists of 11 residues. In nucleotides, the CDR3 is TGTGCCAGCACAGGGAACACTGAAGCTTTCTTT. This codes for CASTGNTEAFF.

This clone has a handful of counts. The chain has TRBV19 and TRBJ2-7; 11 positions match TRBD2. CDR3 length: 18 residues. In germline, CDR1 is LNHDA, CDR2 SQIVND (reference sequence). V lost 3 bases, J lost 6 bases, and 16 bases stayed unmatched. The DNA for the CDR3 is TGTGCCAGTAGTATCCGACTAGCGGGAACCCTTAGCAAGGGCGAGCAGTACTTC. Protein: CASSIRLAGTLSKGEQYF.

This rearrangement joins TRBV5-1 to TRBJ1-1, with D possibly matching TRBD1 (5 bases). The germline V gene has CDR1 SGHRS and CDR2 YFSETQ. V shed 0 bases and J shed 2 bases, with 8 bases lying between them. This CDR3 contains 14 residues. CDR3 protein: CASSLGQINTEAFF. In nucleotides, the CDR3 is TGCGCCAGCAGCTTGGGACAGATAAACACTGAAGCTTTCTTT. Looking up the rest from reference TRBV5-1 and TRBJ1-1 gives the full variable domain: KAGVTQTPRYLIKTRGQQVTLSCSPISGHRSVSWYQQTPGQGLQFLFEYFSETQRNKGNFPGRFSGRQFSNSRSEMNVSTLELGDSALYLCASSLGQINTEAFFGQGTRLTVV.

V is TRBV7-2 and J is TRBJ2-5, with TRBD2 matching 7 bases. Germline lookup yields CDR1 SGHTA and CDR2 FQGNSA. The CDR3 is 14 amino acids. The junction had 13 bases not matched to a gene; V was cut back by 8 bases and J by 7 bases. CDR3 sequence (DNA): TGTGCCAGCCGGACGGGTACCCCGGGGGGGACCCAGTACTTC. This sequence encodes CASRTGTPGGTQYF.

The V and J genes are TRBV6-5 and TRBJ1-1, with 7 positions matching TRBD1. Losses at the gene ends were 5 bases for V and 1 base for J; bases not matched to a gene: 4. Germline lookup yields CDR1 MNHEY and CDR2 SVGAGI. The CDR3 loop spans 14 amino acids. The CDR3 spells CASSGTGENTEAFF. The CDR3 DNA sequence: TGTGCCAGCAGTGGAACAGGGGAGAACACTGAAGCTTTCTTT.

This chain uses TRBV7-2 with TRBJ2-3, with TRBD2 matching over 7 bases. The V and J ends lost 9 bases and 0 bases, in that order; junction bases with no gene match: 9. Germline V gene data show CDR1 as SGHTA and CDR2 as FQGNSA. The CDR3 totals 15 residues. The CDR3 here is CASSSGPTSTDTQYF. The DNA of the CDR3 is TGTGCCAGTTCTAGCGGACCTACTAGCACAGATACGCAGTATTTT.

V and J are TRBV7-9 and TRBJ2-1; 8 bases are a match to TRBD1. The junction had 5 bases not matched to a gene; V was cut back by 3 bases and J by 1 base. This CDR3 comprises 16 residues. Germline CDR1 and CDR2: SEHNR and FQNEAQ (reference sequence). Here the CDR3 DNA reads TGTGCCAGCAGCTTTATGGGGACAGGTTCCTACAATGAGCAGTTCTTC. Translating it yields CASSFMGTGSYNEQFF. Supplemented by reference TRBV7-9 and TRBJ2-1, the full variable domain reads DTGVSQNPRHKITKRGQNVTFRCDPISEHNRLYWYRQTLGQGPEFLTYFQNEAQLEKSRLLSDRFSAERPKGSFSTLEIQRTEQGDSAMYLCASSFMGTGSYNEQFFGPGTRLTVL.

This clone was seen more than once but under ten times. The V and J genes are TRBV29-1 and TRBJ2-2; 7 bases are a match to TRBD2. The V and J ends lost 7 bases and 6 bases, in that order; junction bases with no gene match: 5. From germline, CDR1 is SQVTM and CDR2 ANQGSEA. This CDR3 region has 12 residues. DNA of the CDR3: TGCAGCGCTGGGAGGGTTGCCGGGGAGCTGTTTTTT. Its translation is CSAGRVAGELFF.

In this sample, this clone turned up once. The CDR3 DNA follows: TGTGCCAGCAGCCCAGTGACCGGGGAGCTGTTTTTT. As protein: CASSPVTGELFF. This chain joins TRBV7-8 and TRBJ2-2; D unclear. CDR1 SGHVS and CDR2 FQNEAQ come from the germline V gene. The germline V and J ends were trimmed by 5 bases and 5 bases, with 6 bases remaining between them. This CDR3 contains 12 residues.

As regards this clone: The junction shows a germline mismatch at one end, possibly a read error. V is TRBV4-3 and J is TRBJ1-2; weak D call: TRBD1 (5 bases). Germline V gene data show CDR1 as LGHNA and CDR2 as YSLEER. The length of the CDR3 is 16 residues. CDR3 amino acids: CASSRGPNQGTYGYPF. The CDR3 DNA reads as TGCGCCAGCAGCCGGGGCCCAAATCAGGGTACCTATGGCTACCCCTTC.

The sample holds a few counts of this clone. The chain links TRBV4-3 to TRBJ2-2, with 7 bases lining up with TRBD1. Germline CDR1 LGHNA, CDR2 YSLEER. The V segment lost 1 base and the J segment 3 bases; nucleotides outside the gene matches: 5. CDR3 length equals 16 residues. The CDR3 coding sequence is TGCGCCAGCAGCCAAGGGTTACAGGGGCACACCGGGGAGCTGTTTTTT. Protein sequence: CASSQGLQGHTGELFF.

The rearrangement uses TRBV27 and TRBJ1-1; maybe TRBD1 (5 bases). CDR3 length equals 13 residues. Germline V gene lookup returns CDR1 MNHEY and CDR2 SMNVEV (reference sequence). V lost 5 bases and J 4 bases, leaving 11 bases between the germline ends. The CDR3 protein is CASSVTVSTEAFF. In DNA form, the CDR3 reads TGTGCCAGCAGTGTGACAGTTTCCACTGAAGCTTTCTTT.

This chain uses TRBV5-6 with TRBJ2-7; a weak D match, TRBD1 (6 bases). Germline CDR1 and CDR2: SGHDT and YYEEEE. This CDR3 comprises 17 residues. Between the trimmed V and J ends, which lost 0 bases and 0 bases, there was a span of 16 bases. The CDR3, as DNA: TGTGCCAGCAGCTTGGACCCCGGACAGTGGAGCTCCTACGAGCAGTACTTC. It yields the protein CASSLDPGQWSSYEQYF.

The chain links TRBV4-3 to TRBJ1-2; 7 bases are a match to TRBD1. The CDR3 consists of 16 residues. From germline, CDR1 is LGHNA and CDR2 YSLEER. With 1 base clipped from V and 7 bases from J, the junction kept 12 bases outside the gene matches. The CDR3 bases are TGCGCCAGCAGCCAAGTCCTACAGACAGGGACTGGTGGCTACACCTTC. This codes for CASSQVLQTGTGGYTF.

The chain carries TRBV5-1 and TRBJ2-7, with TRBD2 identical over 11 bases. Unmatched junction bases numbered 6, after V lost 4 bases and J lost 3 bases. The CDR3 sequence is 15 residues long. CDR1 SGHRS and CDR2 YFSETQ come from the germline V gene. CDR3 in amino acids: CASSEGLADDYEQYF. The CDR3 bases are TGCGCCAGCAGCGAGGGACTAGCGGACGACTACGAGCAGTACTTC.

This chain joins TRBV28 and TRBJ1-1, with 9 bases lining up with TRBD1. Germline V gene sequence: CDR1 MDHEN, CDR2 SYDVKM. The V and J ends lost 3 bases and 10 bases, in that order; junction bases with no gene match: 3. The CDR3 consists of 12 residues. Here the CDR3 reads CASSFTGGAAFF. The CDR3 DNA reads TGTGCCAGCAGTTTTACAGGGGGCGCAGCTTTCTTT.

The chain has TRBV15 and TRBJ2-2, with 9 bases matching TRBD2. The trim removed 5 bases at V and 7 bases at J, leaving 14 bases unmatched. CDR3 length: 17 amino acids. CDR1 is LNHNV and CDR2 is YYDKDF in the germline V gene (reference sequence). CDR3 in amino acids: CATSVEREASWYGELFF. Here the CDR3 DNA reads TGTGCCACCAGCGTAGAGCGGGAGGCCTCTTGGTACGGGGAGCTGTTTTTT.